Given below is one TCR beta chain in context. The repertoire was sequenced with immunoSEQ multiplex PCR; TCRdb's copy has only in-frame clones and lacks some. The sample holds tens of thousands of clones, 84% seen once. The data belong to a study of control samples from healthy donors and cancer patients. V lost 1 base, J lost 0 bases, and 10 bases lay in between. Germline V lookup: CDR1 LNHDA, CDR2 SQIVND (reference sequence). This CDR3 is built from 16 residues. The sequencing sample was made of PBMCs. The chain uses TRBV19 and TRBJ2-4; maybe TRBD2 (6 bases). The TCR comes from a man aged 55 to 70 with colorectal cancer. The CDR3 loop reads CASSIGGGLAKNIQYF. The DNA for the CDR3 is TGTGCCAGTAGTATAGGTGGGGGACTAGCCAAAAACATTCAGTACTTC.